This T cell receptor beta chain was sequenced in a study of shared clonotypes between healthy human individuals. This table comes from immunoSEQ multiplex PCR, and its TCRdb copy is limited to in-frame clones, with some not included. The table has 550,000 to 800,000 clones, 90% seen once; the top ten hold 34%. In its sample, this clone was seen once. Germline lookup yields CDR1 SGHRS and CDR2 YFSETQ. V was clipped by 0 bases and J by 8 bases, with 11 bases between them. CDR3 length equals 13 residues. Sequenced input: memory CD8+ T cells from PBMCs. Subset specified: CD45RO+ cells pooled with CCR7-negative TemRA cells. This TCR was sampled from a young man in good health. Some clones in this sample may be carry-over from other donors' samples. This chain links TRBV5-1 with TRBJ1-2; D gene unclear. The CDR3 bases are TGCGCCAGCAGCTTGGTGAGCGGGATCGGCTACACCTTC. Amino acids: CASSLVSGIGYTF.